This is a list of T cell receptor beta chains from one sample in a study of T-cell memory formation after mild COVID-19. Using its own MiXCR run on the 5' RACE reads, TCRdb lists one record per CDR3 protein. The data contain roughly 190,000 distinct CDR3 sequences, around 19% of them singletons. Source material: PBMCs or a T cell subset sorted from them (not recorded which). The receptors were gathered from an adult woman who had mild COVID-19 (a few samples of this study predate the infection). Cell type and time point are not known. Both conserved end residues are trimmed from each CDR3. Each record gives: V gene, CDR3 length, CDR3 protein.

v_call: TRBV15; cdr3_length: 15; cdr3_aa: ATSRERADRDRREQF
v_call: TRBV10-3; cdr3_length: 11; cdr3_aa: AIRANGQPEAF
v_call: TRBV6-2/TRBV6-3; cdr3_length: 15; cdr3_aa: ASSWGLAGGPRNEQF
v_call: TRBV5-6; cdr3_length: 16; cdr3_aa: ASSLRIRAGPSGNTIY
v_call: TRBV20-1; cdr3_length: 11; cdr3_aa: SALDGWDYGYT
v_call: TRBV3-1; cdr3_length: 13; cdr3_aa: ASARDGGNTGELF
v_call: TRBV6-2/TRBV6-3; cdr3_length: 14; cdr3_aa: ASRRTGREGLVEQF
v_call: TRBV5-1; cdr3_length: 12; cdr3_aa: ASSLTGGESAQF
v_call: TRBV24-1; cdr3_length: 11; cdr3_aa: ATSLGGSTEAF
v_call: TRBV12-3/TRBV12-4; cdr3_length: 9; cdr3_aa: ASSPGGEQF
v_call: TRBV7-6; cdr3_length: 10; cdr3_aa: ASSFVGDTQY
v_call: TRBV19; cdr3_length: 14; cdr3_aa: ASSPSRDRGRETQY
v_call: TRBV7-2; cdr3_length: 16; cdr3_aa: ASSSGLGIGPRYNEQF
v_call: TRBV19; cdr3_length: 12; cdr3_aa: ASSRPGVSSEQY
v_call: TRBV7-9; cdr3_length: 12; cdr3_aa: ASSFSQRTDTQY
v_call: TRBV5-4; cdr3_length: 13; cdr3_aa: ASSFIGAAKNIQY
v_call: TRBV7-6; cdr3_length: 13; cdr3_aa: ASSLASASNYEQY
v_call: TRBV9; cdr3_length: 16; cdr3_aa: ASSVGRGARARTDTQY
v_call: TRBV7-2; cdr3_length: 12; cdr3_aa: ASIGPGNTGELF
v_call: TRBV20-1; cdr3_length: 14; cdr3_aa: SARDALAGGLYEQY
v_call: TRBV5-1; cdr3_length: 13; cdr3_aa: ASSPDPSSYNEQF
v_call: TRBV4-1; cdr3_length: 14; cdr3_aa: ARRAVLAGGRDTQY
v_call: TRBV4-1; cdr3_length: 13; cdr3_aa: ASSQYGGGIYEQY
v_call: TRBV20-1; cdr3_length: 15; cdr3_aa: SAQRGGGIGGADTQY
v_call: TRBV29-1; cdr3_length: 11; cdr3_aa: SVRAGQGQPQH
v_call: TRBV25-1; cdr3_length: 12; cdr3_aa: ASRRTAGNTEAF
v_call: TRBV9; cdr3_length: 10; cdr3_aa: ASSRQLEEQF
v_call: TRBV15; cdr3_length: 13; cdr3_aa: ATSRVARGAYEQY